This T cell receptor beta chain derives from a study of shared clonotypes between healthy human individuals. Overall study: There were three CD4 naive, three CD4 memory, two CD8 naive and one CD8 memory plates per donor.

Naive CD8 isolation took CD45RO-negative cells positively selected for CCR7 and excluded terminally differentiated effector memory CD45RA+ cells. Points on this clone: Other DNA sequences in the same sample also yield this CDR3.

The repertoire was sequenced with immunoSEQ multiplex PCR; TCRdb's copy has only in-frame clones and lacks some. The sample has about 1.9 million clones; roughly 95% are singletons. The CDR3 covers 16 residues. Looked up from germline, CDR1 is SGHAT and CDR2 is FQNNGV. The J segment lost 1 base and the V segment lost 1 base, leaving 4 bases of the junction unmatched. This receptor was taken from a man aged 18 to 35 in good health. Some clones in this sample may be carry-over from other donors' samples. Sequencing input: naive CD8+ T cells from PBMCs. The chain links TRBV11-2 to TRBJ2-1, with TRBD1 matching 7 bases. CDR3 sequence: CASSLVGRGSYNEQFF. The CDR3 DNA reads TGTGCCAGCAGCTTAGTCGGCAGGGGGTCCTACAATGAGCAGTTCTTC.